This TCR beta chain was profiled in a study of blood T cell repertoires in COVID-19. Overall study: Collection of acute and convalescent COVID-19 samples took place in the United States, Italy and Spain.

The CDR3 is 12 amino acids. The trim removed 5 bases at V and 9 bases at J, leaving 4 bases unmatched. Clones were read by immunoSEQ multiplex PCR, and TCRdb kept only the in-frame ones, dropping some. The sample includes about 73,000 clones, around 82% of them seen just once. The chain is built from TRBV12-3 or TRBV12-4 and TRBJ2-4; 7 bases match TRBD1. The sequencing sample was made of peripheral blood. The sequence was collected from a human donor in a cohort sampled during active COVID-19. In nucleotides, the CDR3 is TGTGCCAGCAGTCGAGACAGGGTCATTCAGTACTTC. It translates to CASSRDRVIQYF.